What follows are 20 T cell receptor beta chains derived from one specimen sequenced in a study of T cell repertoires in cytomegalovirus infection. TCRdb re-analysed the reads in MiXCR, keeping a single row per CDR3 protein. Among 200,000 to 300,000 distinct CDR3 sequences listed, 6.5% were seen once. The specimen sequenced was PBMCs. The receptors stem from a human donor in good health (CMV status not recorded). Some clones in this sample may be carry-over from other donors' samples.

This clonotype was seen at least ten times. The rearrangement joins TRBV20-1 to TRBJ1-2; D uncertain. The CDR3 extends over 15 amino acids. The ends were cut back, 1 base at V and 5 bases at J, with 17 bases in the middle. The germline V gene encodes CDR1 DFQATT and CDR2 SNEGSKA (reference sequence). CDR3 sequence reads: CSARAALKAGYGYTF. Here the CDR3 DNA reads TGCAGTGCTAGAGCCGCATTAAAGGCAGGATATGGCTACACCTTC.

This clonotype was seen repeatedly, ten times or more. This chain connects TRBV14 to TRBJ1-2; TRBD1 matches 7 bases. Germline CDR1 is SGHDN and CDR2 is FVKESK. Unmatched junction bases numbered 7, after V lost 2 bases and J lost 4 bases. The CDR3 totals 15 residues. CDR3 region: CASSQMTGSSYGYTF. The CDR3 DNA sequence: TGTGCCAGCAGCCAAATGACAGGGTCGAGCTATGGCTACACCTTC.

This clonotype was counted between two and nine times. This sequence joins TRBV29-1 and TRBJ1-2; D is uncertain. The CDR3 sequence is 15 residues long. From germline, CDR1 is SQVTM and CDR2 ANQGSEA. The V end lost 2 bases, the J end lost 1 base, and 14 bases lay between the germline ends. CDR3 DNA sequence: TGCAGCGTTGAACTTGGCAGACCTATTAACTATGGCTACACCTTC. Its protein is CSVELGRPINYGYTF. The full variable domain, its missing parts supplied by reference TRBV29-1 and TRBJ1-2, is SAVISQKPSRDICQRGTSLTIQCQVDSQVTMMFWYRQQPGQSLTLIATANQGSEATYESGFVIDKFPISRPNLTFSTLTVSNMSPEDSSIYLCSVELGRPINYGYTFGSGTRLTVV.

In its sample, this clonotype was seen many times. The chain joins TRBV7-2 to TRBJ1-6, with D possibly matching TRBD1 (6 bases). Germline V gene lookup returns CDR1 SGHTA and CDR2 FQGNSA. V lost 3 bases and J 2 bases, leaving 14 bases between the germline ends. The CDR3 sequence is 17 residues long. The CDR3: CASSLSGGITYNSPLHF. CDR3 DNA sequence: TGTGCCAGCAGCTTGTCGGGGGGCATAACCTATAATTCACCCCTCCACTTT.

This clonotype has a count of ten or more. The J gene is TRBJ1-4, the V gene TRBV7-8; no firm D call. Trimming cost V 0 bases and J 6 bases, with 11 bases left between them. From germline, CDR1 is SGHVS and CDR2 FQNEAQ. The length of the CDR3 is 15 residues. CDR3 sequence (DNA): TGTGCCAGCAGCTTAGCTTTGCGGGTCGATGAAAAACTGTTTTTT. Protein: CASSLALRVDEKLFF.

This clonotype was seen more than once but under ten times. This chain uses TRBV18 with TRBJ1-1; D gene uncertain. The germline gives CDR1 KGHSH, CDR2 LQKENI. V was clipped by 3 bases and J by 1 base, with 6 bases between them. This CDR3 spans 13 amino acids. CDR3 sequence: CASSPKANTEAFF. The CDR3 DNA reads TGTGCCAGCTCACCTAAGGCGAACACTGAAGCTTTCTTT.

This clonotype was detected a few times. The chain's CDR3 is CASSSRPTDTQYF. In DNA form, the CDR3 reads TGTGCCAGCAGTTCCCGGCCCACAGATACGCAGTATTTT. This chain links TRBV28 with TRBJ2-3; D is unclear. This CDR3 region has 13 residues. V gave up 4 bases and J gave up 2 bases, with 7 bases separating them. Germline V gene data show CDR1 as MDHEN and CDR2 as SYDVKM.

This clonotype was recorded many times. The rearrangement joins TRBV7-2 to TRBJ1-6, with D uncertain. Germline CDR1 SGHTA, CDR2 FQGNSA. V gave up 5 bases and J gave up 11 bases, with 7 bases separating them. CDR3 size: 11 residues. This chain's CDR3 is CASSLIAPLHF. The CDR3 DNA follows: TGTGCCAGCAGCCTTATCGCACCCCTCCACTTT.

This clonotype was observed many times. The genes are TRBV2 and TRBJ2-7; D gene ambiguous. The CDR3 spans 11 residues. Trimming took off 8 bases at V and 7 bases at J, with 12 bases between the two ends. Looked up from germline, CDR1 is SNHLY and CDR2 is FYNNEI. This CDR3 reads CASVWVGEQYF. The CDR3 region has the DNA TGTGCCAGCGTATGGGTAGGGGAGCAGTACTTC. The variable domain in full, completed from reference TRBV2 and TRBJ2-7, reads EPEVTQTPSHQVTQMGQEVILRCVPISNHLYFYWYRQILGQKVEFLVSFYNNEISEKSEIFDDQFSVERPDGSNFTLKIRSTKLEDSAMYFCASVWVGEQYFGPGTRLTVT.

This clonotype was detected many times. This chain's CDR3 is CASRVAGGPLHEQFF. The CDR3 DNA is TGTGCCAGCAGAGTAGCGGGGGGGCCACTACATGAGCAGTTCTTC. V and J are TRBV2 and TRBJ2-1, with 11 bases identical to TRBD2. Trimming took 6 bases from V and 8 from J; bases not matched to a gene: 9. Germline assignment: CDR1 SNHLY and CDR2 FYNNEI. The CDR3 has 15 residues.

This clonotype was seen ten or more times. The chain combines TRBV2 with TRBJ2-7; tentative D call: TRBD1 (6 bases). Trimming stripped 6 bases from V and 0 bases from J, with 12 bases between. Germline CDR1 is SNHLY and CDR2 is FYNNEI. The CDR3 has 14 amino acids. The chain's CDR3 is CASRATGNSYEQYF. As DNA, the CDR3 is TGTGCCAGCAGGGCGACAGGTAACTCCTACGAGCAGTACTTC.

The gene calls are TRBV29-1 and TRBJ1-2; D remains unclear. The CDR3 has 13 residues. Trimming stripped 0 bases from V and 4 bases from J, with 9 bases between. CDR1 and CDR2 (germline): SQVTM, ANQGSEA. The CDR3 nucleotides read TGCAGCGTTGAAGACAGCGGAGGCTATGGCTACACCTTC. This codes for CSVEDSGGYGYTF.

This clonotype was counted at least ten times. The rearrangement links TRBV11-2 to TRBJ2-7; D call uncertain. This CDR3 has 16 amino acids. Germline CDR1 SGHAT, CDR2 FQNNGV. V dropped 0 bases and J dropped 2 bases, with 14 bases sitting between them. The CDR3 nucleotides are TGTGCCAGCAGCTTAGATAGGTCAGCACTTCCCTACGAGCAGTACTTC. Protein sequence: CASSLDRSALPYEQYF.

This clonotype was picked up many times. The rearrangement joins TRBV7-9 to TRBJ1-1, with unresolved D. V was shortened by 7 bases and J by 6 bases, with 15 bases between the two germline ends. Germline V gives CDR1 SEHNR, CDR2 FQNEAQ (reference sequence). This CDR3 has 13 amino acids. This CDR3 is CASNREGRSEAFF. The DNA for the CDR3 is TGTGCCAGCAACCGGGAGGGTAGATCTGAAGCTTTCTTT.

Only a few counts were recorded for this clonotype. The chain is built from TRBV18 and TRBJ1-2; D ambiguous. CDR1 is KGHSH and CDR2 is LQKENI in the germline V gene. V gave up 3 bases and J gave up 4 bases, with 15 bases separating them. The CDR3 extends over 15 amino acids. CDR3 protein: CASSPRRDTIYGYTF. CDR3 DNA sequence: TGTGCCAGCTCACCGCGGCGTGATACGATCTATGGCTACACCTTC. The full variable domain, rest sourced from reference TRBV18 and TRBJ1-2, is NAGVMQNPRHLVRRRGQEARLRCSPMKGHSHVYWYRQLPEEGLKFMVYLQKENIIDESGMPKERFSAEFPKEGPSILRIQQVVRGDSAAYFCASSPRRDTIYGYTFGSGTRLTVV.

In its sample, this clonotype was seen many times. The rearrangement joins TRBV3-1 to TRBJ2-7, with 8 bases matching TRBD2. CDR1 is LGHDT and CDR2 is YNNKEL in the germline V gene (reference sequence). V dropped 2 bases and J dropped 4; count of bases not matched to a gene: 4. The CDR3 contains 14 residues. The CDR3 DNA reads TGTGCCAGCAGCCAACCCGGGGGGGTTTACGAGCAGTACTTC. Protein product: CASSQPGGVYEQYF.

Many counts were recorded for this clonotype. The chain joins TRBV7-9 to TRBJ2-5, with D possibly matching TRBD1 (6 bases). Germline V CDR1 and CDR2: SEHNR, FQNEAQ (reference sequence). The V gene lost 6 bases and the J gene lost 2 bases, with 13 bases spanning the gap. The CDR3 extends over 14 amino acids. Written as DNA, the CDR3 is TGTGCCAGCAGATACGACAGGATTCAAGAGACCCAGTACTTC. Amino acids: CASRYDRIQETQYF.

This clonotype was detected only a few times. The chain recombines TRBV2 with TRBJ1-1; possible D gene TRBD1, 6 bases. Germline V CDR1 and CDR2: SNHLY, FYNNEI. V lost 7 bases, J lost 3 bases, and 21 bases lay in between. This CDR3 is 16 amino acids long. The CDR3: CASTRRGGALDTEAFF. The CDR3, as DNA: TGTGCCAGCACTCGGAGGGGGGGCGCCTTGGACACTGAAGCTTTCTTT.

With respect to this clonotype: This may come from a read error, since a much larger clone is one base off. V gene TRBV20-1 combines with J gene TRBJ1-6, with 7 bases fitting TRBD1. This CDR3 has 14 amino acids. V trimming: 7 bases; J trimming: 7 bases; junction bases outside the gene matches: 10. The germline V gene has CDR1 DFQATT and CDR2 SNEGSKA (reference sequence). CDR3 sequence reads: CSDTPGQSNSPLHF. The CDR3 nucleotides read TGCAGTGATACTCCGGGACAGTCAAATTCACCCCTCCACTTT.

In the case of this clonotype: With a much larger clone just one base away, this may be a read error. The J gene is TRBJ1-1, the V gene TRBV11-2; perhaps TRBD1 as D (6 bases). Germline lookup yields CDR1 SGHAT and CDR2 FQNNGV. The CDR3 consists of 15 residues. The CDR3: CASSLMGRQGTETFF. DNA for the CDR3: TGTGCCAGCAGCTTAATGGGACGTCAGGGGACTGAAACTTTCTTT.